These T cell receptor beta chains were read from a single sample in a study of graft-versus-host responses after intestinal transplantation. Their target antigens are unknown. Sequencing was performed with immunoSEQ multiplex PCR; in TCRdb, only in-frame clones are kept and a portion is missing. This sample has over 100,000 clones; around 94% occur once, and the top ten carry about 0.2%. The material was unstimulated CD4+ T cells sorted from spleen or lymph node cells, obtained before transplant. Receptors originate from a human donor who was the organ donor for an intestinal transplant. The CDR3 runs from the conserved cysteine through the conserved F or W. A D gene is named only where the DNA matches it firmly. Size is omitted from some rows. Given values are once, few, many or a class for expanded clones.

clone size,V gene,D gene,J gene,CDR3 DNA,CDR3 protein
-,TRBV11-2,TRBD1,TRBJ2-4,TGTGCCAGCAGCTTTTCAGGGGGCGAGGGAAACATTCAGTACTTC,CASSFSGGEGNIQYF
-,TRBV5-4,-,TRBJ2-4,TGTGCCAGCAGCTTGGAAATGGGGTGGGGGTCCAAAAACATTCAGTACTTC,CASSLEMGWGSKNIQYF
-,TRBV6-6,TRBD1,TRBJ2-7,TGTGCCAGCTTTATCCGAACAGGGGGCTTCTACGAGCAGTACTTC,CASFIRTGGFYEQYF
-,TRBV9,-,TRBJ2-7,TGTGCCAGCAGCGTAGCACAGAGCCTTGGGGAGCAGTACTTC,CASSVAQSLGEQYF
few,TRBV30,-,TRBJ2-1,TGTGCCTGGAGCTCAAGCAATGAGCAGTTCTTC,CAWSSSNEQFF
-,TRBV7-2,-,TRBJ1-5,TGTGCCAGCAGCTTAGCAGATCAGCCCCAGCATTTT,CASSLADQPQHF
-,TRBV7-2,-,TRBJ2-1,TGTGCCAGCAGCCCCGGTAGAAACAGGTACGACCCCCCTTACAATGAGCAGTTCTTC,CASSPGRNRYDPPYNEQFF
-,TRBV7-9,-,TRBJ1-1,TGTGCCAGCAGCTGGGGCGGGTGGTCGAAGGCCACTGAAGCTTTCTTT,CASSWGGWSKATEAFF
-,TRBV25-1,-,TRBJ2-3,TGTGCCAGCAGTGGTAGCACCGCAGATACGCAGTATTTT,CASSGSTADTQYF
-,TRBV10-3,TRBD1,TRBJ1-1,TGTGCCATCAGGGGACAGGGGCTCAGGAACACTGAAGCTTTCTTT,CAIRGQGLRNTEAFF
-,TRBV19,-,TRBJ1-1,TGTGCCAGTAGGATAAGCGGGGGCGCTGAAGCTTTCTTT,CASRISGGAEAFF
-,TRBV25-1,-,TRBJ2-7,TGTGCCAGCAGCAACAGCCTACCCTATTACGAGCAGTACTTC,CASSNSLPYYEQYF
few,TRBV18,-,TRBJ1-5,TGTGCCAGCTCACCACAGGGCAATCAGCCCCAGCATTTT,CASSPQGNQPQHF
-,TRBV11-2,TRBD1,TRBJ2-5,TGTGCCAGCAGCTTAGGGACAGGTCAAGAGACCCAGTACTTC,CASSLGTGQETQYF
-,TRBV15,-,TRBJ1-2,TGTGCCACCAGCAGAGATCTGGGTTTAGGGAGTGGCTACACCTTC,CATSRDLGLGSGYTF
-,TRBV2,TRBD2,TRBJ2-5,TGTGCCAGCAGAAGACTAGCGGGAGGGCAAGAGACCCAGTACTTC,CASRRLAGGQETQYF
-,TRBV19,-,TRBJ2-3,TGTGCCAGTAGTGGGGGAGGTGACACAGATACGCAGTATTTT,CASSGGGDTDTQYF
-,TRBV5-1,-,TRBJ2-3,TGCGCCAGCAGCCCCCTCCGGGGTTCGGATACGCAGTATTTT,CASSPLRGSDTQYF
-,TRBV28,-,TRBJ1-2,TGTGCCAGCAGTTTAGTCGTCCCCAGGGGCTACACCTTC,CASSLVVPRGYTF
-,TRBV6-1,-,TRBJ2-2,TGTGCCAGCCGGGATCCGGGCGGGGAGCTGTTTTTT,CASRDPGGELFF
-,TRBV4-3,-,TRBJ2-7,TGCGCCAGCAGCCAAGATAGGGTCACCAGCCCCTACGAGCAGTACTTC,CASSQDRVTSPYEQYF
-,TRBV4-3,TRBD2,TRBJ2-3,TGCGCCAGCAGCCAAGCCCCTAGCGGGAGAGATACGCAGTATTTT,CASSQAPSGRDTQYF
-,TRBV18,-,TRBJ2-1,TGTGCCAGCTCACCGGGGAGTCCTACGTACAATGAGCAGTTCTTC,CASSPGSPTYNEQFF
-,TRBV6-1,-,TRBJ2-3,TGTGCCAGCAGTGAAGCCATCGGACTAAGAAGCACAGATACGCAGTATTTT,CASSEAIGLRSTDTQYF
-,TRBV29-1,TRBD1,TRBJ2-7,TGCAGCGTTACTCCACAGGGGGCCTACGAGCAGTACTTC,CSVTPQGAYEQYF
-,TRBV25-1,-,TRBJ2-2,TGTGCCAGCAGGACGAGGGTCGCGAACACCGGGGAGCTGTTTTTT,CASRTRVANTGELFF
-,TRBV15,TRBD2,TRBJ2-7,TGTGCCACCAGCAGAGAACGCGGGAGCCCGCCCTACGAGCAGCACTTC,CATSRERGSPPYEQHF
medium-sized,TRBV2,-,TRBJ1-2,TGTGCCAGCAGTAAAGAGGGGGTCGGCTATGGCTACACCTTC,CASSKEGVGYGYTF
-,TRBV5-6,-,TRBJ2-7,TGTGCCAGCAGCTCCTACTACGAGCAGTACTTC,CASSSYYEQYF
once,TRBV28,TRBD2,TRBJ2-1,TGTGCCAGCAGTTTATTCGCTAGCGGGAGTGATAATGAGCAGTTCTTC,CASSLFASGSDNEQFF
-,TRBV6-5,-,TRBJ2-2,TGTGCCAGCAGTTACTCAATCAGGGAGCTGTTTTTT,CASSYSIRELFF
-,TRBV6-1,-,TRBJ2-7,TGTGCCAGCAGTGAAGATAAGGAATACGAGCAGTACTTC,CASSEDKEYEQYF
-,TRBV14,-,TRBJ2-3,TGTGCCAGCAGCCAAGAAGGTGCAGGGAGGACCCATACGCAGTATTTT,CASSQEGAGRTHTQYF
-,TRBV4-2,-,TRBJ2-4,TGTGCCAGCAGCCAAGTAGAGTTAGCCAAAAACATTCAGTACTTC,CASSQVELAKNIQYF
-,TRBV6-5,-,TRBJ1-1,TGTGCCAGCAGTGTTGCGATGGGGGTTGGAGGGGCTTTCTTT,CASSVAMGVGGAFF
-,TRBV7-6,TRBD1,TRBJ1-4,TGTGCCAGCAGCCTCCTAGTTGGGACAGGCGCAACTAATGAAAAACTGTTTTTT,CASSLLVGTGATNEKLFF
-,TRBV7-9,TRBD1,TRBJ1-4,TGTGCCAGCAGCTTAGGGACAGGGAATAATGAAAAACTGTTTTTT,CASSLGTGNNEKLFF
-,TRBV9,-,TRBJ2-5,TGTGCCAGCAGCATAACAGGGAGAGGGGCAGAGACCCAGTACTTC,CASSITGRGAETQYF
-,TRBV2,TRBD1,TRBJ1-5,TGTGCCAGCACGGGGACAGCAAATCAGCCCCAGCATTTT,CASTGTANQPQHF
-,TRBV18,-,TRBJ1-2,TGTGCCAGCTCCCTCGACCGGGGGACGGATGGCTACACCTTC,CASSLDRGTDGYTF
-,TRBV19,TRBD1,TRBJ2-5,TGTGCCAGTAGTCCGTCCCGGGACAGGGAAGGGACCCAGTACTTC,CASSPSRDREGTQYF
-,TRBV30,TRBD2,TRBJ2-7,TGTGCCTGGAGTGTACGAGCGGGAGGGCCAAGCTCCTACGAGCAGTACTTC,CAWSVRAGGPSSYEQYF
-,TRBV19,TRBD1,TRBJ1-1,TGTGCCAGTAGTCGACAGGGAAGGAACACTGAAGCTTTCTTT,CASSRQGRNTEAFF
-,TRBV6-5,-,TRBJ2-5,TGTGCCGCACAGACTAGTCCCCTTCAGGAGACCCAGTACTTC,CAAQTSPLQETQYF
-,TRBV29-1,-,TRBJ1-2,TGCAGCGTTGGGCAGCCTAGCTATGGCTACACCTTC,CSVGQPSYGYTF
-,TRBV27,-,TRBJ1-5,TGTGCCAGCAGTGTACAGGGTCAGCCCCAGCATTTT,CASSVQGQPQHF
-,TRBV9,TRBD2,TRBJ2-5,TGTGCCAGCAGCGTTCCGCTAGCGGGAGGGAGTGAGACCCAGTACTTC,CASSVPLAGGSETQYF
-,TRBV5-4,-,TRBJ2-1,TGTGCCAGCAGCTTGGCCGGGGCGGGTTCAATCGGGGTGGGACAGTTCTTC,CASSLAGAGSIGVGQFF
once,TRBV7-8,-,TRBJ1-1,TGTGCCAGCAGCTTAGGCCATAACACTGAAGCTTTCTTT,CASSLGHNTEAFF
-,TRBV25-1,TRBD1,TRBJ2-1,TGTGCCAGCAACTCGGACAGGGGGCGCGGGAATGAGCAGTTCTTC,CASNSDRGRGNEQFF
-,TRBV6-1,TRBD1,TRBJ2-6,TGTGCCAGCAGGGAATACCGGGACAGGGGAAGTGGGGCCAACGTCCTGACTTTC,CASREYRDRGSGANVLTF
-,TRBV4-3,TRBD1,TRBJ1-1,TGCGCCAGCAGCCAACAGGGGGCGAACACTGAAGCTTTCTTT,CASSQQGANTEAFF
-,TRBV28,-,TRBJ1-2,TGTGCCAGCAGTTTATTGGTCAGCTATGGCTACACCTTC,CASSLLVSYGYTF
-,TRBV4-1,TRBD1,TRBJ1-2,TGCGCCAGCAGCCAGCTGGACAGGCTAAACTATGGCTACACCTTC,CASSQLDRLNYGYTF